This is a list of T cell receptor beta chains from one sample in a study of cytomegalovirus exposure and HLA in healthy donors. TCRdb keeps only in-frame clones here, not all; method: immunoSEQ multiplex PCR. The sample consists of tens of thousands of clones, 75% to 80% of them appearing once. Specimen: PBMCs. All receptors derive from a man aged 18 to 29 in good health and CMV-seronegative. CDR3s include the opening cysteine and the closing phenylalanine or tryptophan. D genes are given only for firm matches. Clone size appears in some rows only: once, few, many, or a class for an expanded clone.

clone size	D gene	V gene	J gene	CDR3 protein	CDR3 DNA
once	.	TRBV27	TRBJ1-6	CASSSPGRDQTLHF	TGTGCCAGCAGTTCACCGGGGAGGGACCAGACCCTCCACTTT
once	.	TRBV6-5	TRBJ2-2	CASSYIGELFF	TGTGCCAGCAGTTACATAGGGGAGCTGTTTTTT
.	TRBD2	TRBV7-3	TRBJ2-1	CASSSSAGGHEQFF	TGTGCCAGCAGCTCCTCAGCGGGGGGGCATGAGCAGTTCTTC
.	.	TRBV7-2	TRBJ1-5	CASSINTGGNQPQHF	TGTGCCAGCAGCATAAATACAGGAGGCAATCAGCCCCAGCATTTT
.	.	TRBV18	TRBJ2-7	CASSPKQAHEQYF	TGTGCCAGCTCACCAAAGCAGGCCCACGAGCAGTACTTC
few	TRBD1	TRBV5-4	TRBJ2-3	CASSAPTGTLTDTQYF	TGTGCCAGCAGCGCCCCGACAGGGACGTTGACAGATACGCAGTATTTT
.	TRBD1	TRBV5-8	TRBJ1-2	CASSLADRGGRLGYGYTF	TGTGCCAGCAGCTTGGCGGACAGGGGAGGCCGGTTGGGCTATGGCTACACCTTC
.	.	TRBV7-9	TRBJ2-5	CASSTPRTGETQHF	TGTGCCAGCAGCACACCCAGGACCGGGGAGACCCAGCACTTC
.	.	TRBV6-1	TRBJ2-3	CASKEQGSTDTQYF	TGTGCCAGCAAAGAACAGGGATCCACAGATACGCAGTATTTT
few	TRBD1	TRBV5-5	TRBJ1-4	CASSLAPGTGTLVGEKLFF	TGTGCCAGCAGCTTGGCGCCCGGGACAGGGACCCTTGTGGGTGAAAAACTGTTTTTT
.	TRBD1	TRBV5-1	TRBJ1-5	CASSLGDRDQPQHF	TGCGCCAGCAGCTTGGGGGACAGAGATCAGCCCCAGCATTTT
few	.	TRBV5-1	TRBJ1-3	CASSTSGAGNTIYF	TGCGCCAGCAGCACAAGCGGCGCTGGAAACACCATATATTTT
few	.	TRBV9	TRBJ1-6	CASSVGGFDSPLHF	TGTGCCAGCAGCGTAGGAGGGTTTGATTCACCCCTCCACTTT
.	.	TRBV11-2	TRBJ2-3	CASSLLRLAFSTDTQYF	TGTGCCAGCAGCTTATTACGGCTAGCGTTTAGCACAGATACGCAGTATTTT
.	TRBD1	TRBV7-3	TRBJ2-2	CASSSRQGGRTGELFF	TGTGCCAGCAGCAGCCGACAGGGGGGGCGCACCGGGGAGCTGTTTTTT
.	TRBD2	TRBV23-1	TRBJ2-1	CASSPNRIAGPLDEQFF	TGCGCCAGCAGCCCCAATCGGATAGCGGGGCCGTTAGATGAGCAGTTCTTC
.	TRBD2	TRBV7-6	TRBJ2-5	CASSLTNRGESETQYF	TGTGCCAGCAGCCTCACCAACCGGGGGGAGAGCGAGACCCAGTACTTC
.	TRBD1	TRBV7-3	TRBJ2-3	CASSLMTGGITDTQYF	TGTGCCAGCAGCTTAATGACAGGGGGTATCACAGATACGCAGTATTTT
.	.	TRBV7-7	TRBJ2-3	CASSPGTSTDTQYF	TGTGCCAGCAGCCCAGGGACAAGCACAGATACGCAGTATTTT
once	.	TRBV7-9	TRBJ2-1	CASSLGSVFYNEQFF	TGTGCCAGCAGCTTGGGCTCGGTTTTCTACAATGAGCAGTTCTTC
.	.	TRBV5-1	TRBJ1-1	CASSLGLPGTEAFF	TGCGCCAGCAGCTTGGGTCTCCCCGGCACTGAAGCTTTCTTT
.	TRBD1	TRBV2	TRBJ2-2	CASSADRGGTGELFF	TGTGCCAGCAGTGCCGACAGGGGAGGCACCGGGGAGCTGTTTTTT
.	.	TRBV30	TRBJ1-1	CAWSVLGGEMNTEAFF	TGTGCCTGGAGTGTACTGGGGGGAGAAATGAACACTGAAGCTTTCTTT
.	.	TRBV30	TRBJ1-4	CALREDNEKLFF	TGTGCCTTGAGGGAGGATAATGAAAAACTGTTTTTT
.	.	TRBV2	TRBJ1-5	CASSYRQATNQPQHF	TGTGCCAGCAGTTACAGACAGGCGACCAATCAGCCCCAGCATTTT
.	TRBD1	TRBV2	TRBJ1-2	CAGQGDRGRGYTF	TGTGCCGGGCAAGGGGACAGGGGTCGTGGCTACACCTTC
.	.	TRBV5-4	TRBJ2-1	CASTGQWGTTVEQFF	TGTGCCAGCACCGGACAGTGGGGTACTACAGTTGAGCAGTTCTTC
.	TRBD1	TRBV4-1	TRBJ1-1	CASSQVEGQWNTEAFF	TGCGCCAGCAGCCAAGTAGAGGGACAGTGGAACACTGAAGCTTTCTTT
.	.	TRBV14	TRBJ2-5	CASSLQPGGAETQYF	TGTGCCAGCAGCCTTCAACCTGGGGGGGCGGAGACCCAGTACTTC
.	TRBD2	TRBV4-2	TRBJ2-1	CASSQENGGANSEQFF	TGTGCCAGCAGCCAAGAAAACGGGGGGGCTAACAGTGAGCAGTTCTTC